This TCR beta chain was sequenced for a study of T cell changes during pregnancy in multiple sclerosis. Some clones are missing from TCRdb's copy, which holds only in-frame ones; the method was immunoSEQ multiplex PCR. The data contain about 98,000 clones, 92% of them seen just once; the ten biggest clones take up about 2%. This CDR3 is built from 14 residues. The V gene end was trimmed by 7 bases and the J gene end by 7 bases; junction bases not matched to a gene: 10. Germline values: CDR1 MDHEN, CDR2 SYDVKM. The TCR sequence derives from a female donor in good health, enrolled as a control in a pregnancy study. Sequencing was performed on peripheral blood, taken after pregnancy. This chain joins TRBV28 and TRBJ2-1; 7 bases align to TRBD2. The DNA of the CDR3 is TGTGCCAGCAATATAGGGAGGGCCCGTAATGAGCAGTTCTTC. As protein: CASNIGRARNEQFF.